This record concerns one T cell receptor (beta chain) sequence. The antigen is undetermined. This CDR3 is also generated by other DNA sequences in the sample. The assay was immunoSEQ multiplex PCR, and TCRdb's table has in-frame clones only and misses some. The sample consists of 53,000 or so clones, around 82% of them appearing once. This record belongs to a study of lymphopenia after photon versus proton radiotherapy. The CDR3 totals 14 residues. J was trimmed by 1 base and V by 5 bases; bases with no gene match: 2. The V gene's germline CDR1 is GTSNPN and CDR2 SVGIG (reference sequence). General study results and limits: Relative stability marked proton patients; photon patients lost diversity and naive cells.

The input for sequencing was peripheral blood, taken from a patient treated with photon-based radiotherapy. The genes are TRBV30 and TRBJ2-1; 10 bases match TRBD2. The sequence was obtained from a man aged 50-59 years with gastric cancer. The CDR3 nucleotides read TGTGCCTGGGGACTAGCGGCATCCTACAATGAGCAGTTCTTC. It is translated as CAWGLAASYNEQFF. The full variable domain, completed using reference TRBV30 and TRBJ2-1, is SQTIHQWPATLVQPVGSPLSLECTVEGTSNPNLYWYRQAAGRGLQLLFYSVGIGQISSEVPQNLSASRPQDRQFILSSKKLLLSDSGFYLCAWGLAASYNEQFFGPGTRLTVL.